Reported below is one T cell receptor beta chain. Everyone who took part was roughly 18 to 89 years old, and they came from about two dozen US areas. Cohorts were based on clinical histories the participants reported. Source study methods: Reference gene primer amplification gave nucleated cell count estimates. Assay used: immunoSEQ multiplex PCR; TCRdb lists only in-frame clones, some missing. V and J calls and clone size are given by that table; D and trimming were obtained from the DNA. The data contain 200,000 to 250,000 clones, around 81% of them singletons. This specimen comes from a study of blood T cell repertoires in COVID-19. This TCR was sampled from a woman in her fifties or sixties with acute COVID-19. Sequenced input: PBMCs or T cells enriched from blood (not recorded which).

In DNA, the CDR3 is TGTGCCAGCAGCTTAATGGGTCGGGATAATTCACCCCTCCACTTT. Residues: CASSLMGRDNSPLHF. The chain is built from TRBV11-2 and TRBJ1-6; D not certain. Germline V gives CDR1 SGHAT, CDR2 FQNNGV. The CDR3 runs 15 residues. V lost 2 bases and J lost 5, with 10 bases in between.